This is a list of T cell receptor beta chains from one sample in a study of CD8 T cells in ankylosing spondylitis. TCRdb analysed the 5' RACE reads with MiXCR anew, one entry per CDR3 protein. The table records about 140,000 distinct CDR3 sequences, more than 7% of them present only once. Sequenced sample: synovial fluid, either unsorted or a sorted T cell fraction (not recorded which). These receptor sequences come from a male donor with ankylosing spondylitis. CDR3s include the opening cysteine and the closing phenylalanine or tryptophan. D genes are given only for firm matches. Part of the rows lack a size; the others show once, few, many or a class for expanded clones.

V	size	D	J	CDR3	DNA
TRBV3-1	-	-	TRBJ1-2	CASSVRGGLGYTF	TGTGCCAGCAGCGTAAGAGGGGGTTTGGGCTACACCTTC
TRBV7-7	many	-	TRBJ2-1	CASSFTRTSSYNEQFF	TGTGCTAGCAGTTTCACGCGTACGAGCTCCTACAATGAGCAGTTCTTC
TRBV20-1	few	-	TRBJ1-1	CSARDDGANTEAFF	TGCAGTGCTAGAGACGACGGAGCAAACACTGAAGCTTTCTTT
TRBV27	many	-	TRBJ1-2	CASRVLGTNYGYTF	TGTGCCAGCAGAGTACTAGGGACTAACTATGGCTACACCTTC
TRBV18	few	-	TRBJ2-7	CASSPSPVGTYEQYF	TGTGCCAGCTCGCCGAGCCCGGTGGGAACCTACGAGCAGTACTTC
TRBV27	few	-	TRBJ2-7	CAISRPGSYEQYF	TGTGCCATCTCTCGACCGGGCTCCTACGAGCAGTACTTC
TRBV20-1	many	TRBD1	TRBJ1-2	CSASDRATYGYTF	TGCAGTGCTAGTGACAGGGCAACCTATGGCTACACCTTC
TRBV6-6	many	TRBD2	TRBJ2-1	CASKSGVGNEQFF	TGTGCCAGCAAGAGCGGGGTGGGCAATGAGCAGTTCTTC
TRBV30	few	-	TRBJ2-4	CAWSMEIKNIQYF	TGTGCCTGGAGTATGGAGATAAAAAACATTCAGTACTTC
TRBV18	few	TRBD1	TRBJ2-1	CASSPPGQKSYNEQFF	TGTGCCAGCTCACCACCGGGACAGAAATCCTACAATGAGCAGTTCTTC
TRBV20-1	-	TRBD1	TRBJ2-5	CTPVDRTGEETQYF	TGCACCCCGGTGGATAGGACAGGGGAGGAGACCCAGTACTTC
TRBV28	-	TRBD2	TRBJ2-1	CASRRRGASNEQFF	TGTGCCAGCAGGCGGCGGGGGGCCAGCAATGAGCAGTTCTTC
TRBV4-1	few	-	TRBJ1-4	CASSQDLGSTNEKLFF	TGCGCCAGCAGCCAAGATCTCGGTTCAACTAATGAAAAACTGTTTTTT
TRBV20-1	many	-	TRBJ2-6	CSAHTSGANVLTF	TGCAGTGCCCACACGTCTGGGGCCAACGTCCTGACTTTC
TRBV20-1	many	-	TRBJ1-1	CSASLGEKAFF	TGCAGTGCTAGTTTAGGCGAGAAAGCTTTCTTT
TRBV20-1	-	-	TRBJ2-2	CSVLGTVRGRAGELFF	TGCAGTGTCCTCGGAACTGTTAGGGGAAGAGCCGGGGAGCTGTTTTTT
TRBV7-9	-	TRBD1	TRBJ2-5	CASSFPGQGAQETQYF	TGTGCCAGCAGCTTTCCGGGACAGGGTGCCCAAGAGACCCAGTACTTC
TRBV5-1	many	-	TRBJ2-1	CASRGRHELWDEQFF	TGCGCCAGCAGGGGTAGACACGAGCTGTGGGATGAGCAGTTCTTC
TRBV7-2	many	-	TRBJ2-3	CASSLAPGSTDTQYF	TGTGCCAGCAGCTTAGCCCCGGGGAGCACAGATACGCAGTATTTT
TRBV4-1	many	-	TRBJ1-5	CASSQDLTARNQPQHF	TGCGCCAGCAGCCAAGATTTGACAGCGAGAAATCAGCCCCAGCATTTT
TRBV5-1	-	-	TRBJ2-3	CASSLAAPSTDTQYF	TGCGCCAGCAGCTTGGCGGCTCCCAGCACAGATACGCAGTATTTT
TRBV7-2	many	TRBD1	TRBJ1-2	CASTTGFGSSYTF	TGTGCCAGCACGACAGGGTTCGGATCCTCTTACACCTTC
TRBV6-1	-	-	TRBJ2-2	CASRATAQFTGELFF	TGTGCCAGCAGAGCGACAGCACAGTTCACCGGGGAGCTGTTTTTT
TRBV29-1	few	TRBD1	TRBJ1-4	CSVTLTGGLNEKLFF	TGCAGCGTCACACTGACAGGGGGCTTAAATGAAAAACTGTTTTTT
TRBV3-1	-	TRBD1	TRBJ2-7	CATSQHRDRPSSYEQYF	TGTGCCACCTCCCAACATCGGGACAGGCCAAGCTCCTACGAGCAGTACTTC
TRBV10-2	-	TRBD1	TRBJ2-7	CASCKKVGGFYEQYF	TGTGCCAGCTGCAAGAAGGTAGGGGGCTTCTACGAGCAGTACTTC
TRBV7-2	-	-	TRBJ2-2	CASSQTTGPNTGELFF	TGTGCCAGCAGCCAGACGACTGGACCGAACACCGGGGAGCTGTTTTTT
TRBV29-1	many	TRBD1	TRBJ1-2	CSLSQPGQGNPYGYTF	TGCAGCCTCTCCCAACCGGGACAGGGAAACCCCTATGGCTACACCTTC
TRBV6-2/TRBV6-3	many	-	TRBJ1-2	CASGNYGYTF	TGTGCCTCGGGAAACTATGGCTACACCTTC
TRBV20-1	many	-	TRBJ1-6	CSARDVFRSYNSPLHF	TGCAGTGCTAGAGATGTATTCCGCTCCTATAATTCACCCCTCCACTTT
TRBV20-1	-	TRBD1	TRBJ2-1	CSATDRGYYNEQFF	TGCAGTGCTACAGACAGGGGATACTACAATGAGCAGTTCTTC
TRBV4-1	many	-	TRBJ1-2	CASSQDRGMNYGYTF	TGCGCCAGCAGCCAAGATAGGGGGATGAACTATGGCTACACCTTC
TRBV5-5	few	-	TRBJ1-1	CASSLIGGMNTEAFF	TGTGCCAGCAGTTTAATAGGAGGGATGAACACTGAAGCTTTCTTT
TRBV10-3	many	TRBD1	TRBJ2-2	CAIHPGQGVTGELFF	TGTGCCATCCACCCAGGACAGGGGGTCACCGGGGAGCTGTTTTTT
TRBV29-1	many	TRBD1	TRBJ1-2	CSVDGTGGDGYTF	TGCAGCGTGGATGGGACAGGGGGCGATGGCTACACCTTC
TRBV7-2	many	-	TRBJ1-1	CASSLGPRDTEAFF	TGTGCCAGCAGCTTGGGGCCACGGGACACTGAAGCTTTCTTT